This T cell receptor (beta chain) was captured in a study of blood T cell repertoires in COVID-19. Whole-study context: PBMCs, B-cell-depleted T cells, or T cells provided the cDNA or gDNA that made up the material.

V dropped 5 bases and J dropped 6 bases, with 7 bases sitting between them. The CDR3 has 11 residues. From germline, CDR1 is MNHEY and CDR2 SVGAGI. Original analysis: It was from reference gene primer amplification that nucleated cell counts were estimated. TCRdb's table, derived via immunoSEQ multiplex PCR, lists solely in-frame clones and lacks some. D and trimming were read from the DNA, whereas the V and J calls and clone size are those reported in that table. The data show 120,000 or so clones, 70% to 80% seen once. This chain joins TRBV6-5 and TRBJ1-1; no reliable D call. Sequenced input: peripheral blood. The origin of this receptor is a woman aged 55-69 years with acute or convalescent COVID-19. For the CDR3, the DNA is TGTGCCAGCAGTCGGGGTTCTGAAGCTTTCTTT. Amino acids: CASSRGSEAFF.